This is a list of T cell receptor beta chains from one sample in a study of spatial heterogeneity in lung cancer. MiXCR, applied by TCRdb to the 5' RACE reads, yields one record per CDR3 protein. Of about 4,000 distinct CDR3 sequences in the sample, roughly a tenth were seen once. The source was lung tumor tissue, collected at surgery. The receptors derive from a male donor with early-stage non-small cell lung cancer. CDR3s include the opening cysteine and the closing phenylalanine or tryptophan. D genes are given only for firm matches. The listing skips clone size in some rows; elsewhere it reads once, few, many or a size class.

D,V,size,J,DNA,CDR3
TRBD2,TRBV12-3/TRBV12-4,-,TRBJ2-2,TGTGCCAGCACCCTCCCCCCGGGGGGAACCGGGGAGCTGTTTTTT,CASTLPPGGTGELFF
-,TRBV29-1,-,TRBJ1-1,TGCAGCGTAGGAAAAGGGTTCACTGAAGCTTTCTTT,CSVGKGFTEAFF
TRBD1,TRBV28,few,TRBJ2-3,TGTGCCAGCAGATCGTACGGGACAGCTAGCACAGATACGCAGTATTTT,CASRSYGTASTDTQYF
TRBD1,TRBV5-8,medium-sized,TRBJ1-6,TGTGCCAGCAGCTTTGGACAGGGGGCTTCACCCCTCCACTTT,CASSFGQGASPLHF
-,TRBV21-1,-,TRBJ2-5,TGTGCCAGCAGCAACGGGGCAGCGGGGGCAGAGACCCAGTACTTC,CASSNGAAGAETQYF
-,TRBV7-6,few,TRBJ2-3,TGTGCCAGCAGCTTAGGCCTGAGCGCCACAGATACGCAGTATTTT,CASSLGLSATDTQYF
-,TRBV20-1,-,TRBJ1-2,TGCAGTGCTAGAAACAGTGATAACTATGGCTACACCTTC,CSARNSDNYGYTF
TRBD1,TRBV7-9,-,TRBJ1-5,TGTGCCAGCAGCTTAACAGGGGGTTCTCAGCCCCAGCATTTT,CASSLTGGSQPQHF
TRBD2,TRBV6-1,-,TRBJ2-1,TGTGCCAGCAGTGAAGCGGCTAGCGGGAGGAATGGGCAGTTCTTC,CASSEAASGRNGQFF
-,TRBV7-6,-,TRBJ1-6,TGTGCCAGCAGCCGGGACCGCAGGAATTCACCCCTCCACTTT,CASSRDRRNSPLHF
-,TRBV29-1,few,TRBJ2-1,TGCAGCGTTCGCCCGCACCCCTACAATGAGCAGTTCTTC,CSVRPHPYNEQFF
TRBD2,TRBV7-6,-,TRBJ2-1,TGTGCTTCCCGGACTAGGGCGAACGGTGAGCAGTTCTTC,CASRTRANGEQFF
TRBD1,TRBV28,-,TRBJ2-3,TGTGCCAGCAGTTCCGGGACAGGTTTAGGCACAGATACGCAGTATTTT,CASSSGTGLGTDTQYF
-,TRBV5-1,few,TRBJ2-5,TGCGCCAGCAGCTTCTGGGGTGGAGAGACCCAGTACTTC,CASSFWGGETQYF
TRBD1,TRBV28,few,TRBJ1-1,TGTGCCAGCATACCCGGGACAGGGGTTCTGAACACTGAAGCTTTCTTT,CASIPGTGVLNTEAFF
-,TRBV12-3/TRBV12-4,-,TRBJ1-2,TGTGCCAGCAGTTTAGCTGGGGTCGGCTATGGCTACACCTTC,CASSLAGVGYGYTF
TRBD2,TRBV5-6,-,TRBJ2-3,TGTGCCAGCAGCTTGGCCTCGGGGACTAGCGGGGGGGCCTCAGATACGCAGTATTTT,CASSLASGTSGGASDTQYF
TRBD1,TRBV12-3/TRBV12-4,few,TRBJ2-2,TGTGCCAGCACGCTTCCCCAGGGGGCGAACACCGGGGAGCTGTTTTTT,CASTLPQGANTGELFF
TRBD2,TRBV5-1,few,TRBJ2-1,TGCGCCAGCAGCTTGGCCGGACTAGCGGGAGAGGGGGAGCAGTTCTTC,CASSLAGLAGEGEQFF
-,TRBV6-6,few,TRBJ1-5,TGTGCCAGCACCCCCGGGGGGGCTTATCAGCCCCAGCATTTT,CASTPGGAYQPQHF
-,TRBV25-1,few,TRBJ2-3,TGTGCCAGCAGTCGGGGGGCCGATGATACGCAGTATTTT,CASSRGADDTQYF
-,TRBV27,-,TRBJ1-1,TGTGCCAGCAAGGACGGCGTAGGTGAAGCTTTCTTT,CASKDGVGEAFF
-,TRBV5-1,once,TRBJ1-4,TGCGCCAGCAGCTTGCCCGGAGCAGCTAATGAAAAACTGTTTTTT,CASSLPGAANEKLFF
-,TRBV5-4,-,TRBJ2-3,TGTGCCAGCAGGTCCGGACGGACACTGTCTACAGATACGCAGTATTTT,CASRSGRTLSTDTQYF
TRBD1,TRBV12-3/TRBV12-4,-,TRBJ1-1,TGTGCCAGCAGTGCCCAGGACAGGGAGGACACTGAAGCTTTCTTT,CASSAQDREDTEAFF
TRBD1,TRBV10-3,-,TRBJ1-2,TGTGCCATCAGTCGCCAGGGGGACGGTGGCTACACCTTC,CAISRQGDGGYTF
-,TRBV7-2,medium-sized,TRBJ2-3,TGTGCCAGCAGCCTCATTCGGGCAGATACGCAGTATTTT,CASSLIRADTQYF
-,TRBV29-1,-,TRBJ2-3,TGCAGCGCCCTCCCCACAGATACGCAGTATTTT,CSALPTDTQYF
-,TRBV7-9,-,TRBJ2-5,TGTGCCAGCAGCTTAGCGGGGCGGAGGTTAGAGACCCAGTACTTC,CASSLAGRRLETQYF
-,TRBV2,medium-sized,TRBJ2-2,TGTGCCAGCGGGGCGACTACCTCCACCGGGGAGCTGTTTTTT,CASGATTSTGELFF
-,TRBV7-2,-,TRBJ2-5,TGTGCCAGCAGCCCACGACCAGAGACCCAGTACTTC,CASSPRPETQYF
-,TRBV28,medium-sized,TRBJ1-6,TGTGCCAGCAGTTTACCGCGGGGCAGTTTGAGCTTT,CASSLPRGSLSF
TRBD2,TRBV5-4,medium-sized,TRBJ2-2,TGTGCCAGCAGTCAATGGACTAGCGGGGGTGCCGGGGAGCTGTTTTTT,CASSQWTSGGAGELFF
TRBD1,TRBV20-1,medium-sized,TRBJ2-3,TGCAGTGCGGAACCGGGACAGGGACCAAATACGCAGTATTTT,CSAEPGQGPNTQYF
-,TRBV7-2,-,TRBJ2-3,TGTGCCAGCAGCTTCCGGGGGCCCACAGATACGCAGTATTTT,CASSFRGPTDTQYF
-,TRBV2,large,TRBJ1-2,TGTGCCAGCAGGGGACTAACGGGAAACTATGGCTACACCTTC,CASRGLTGNYGYTF
TRBD2,TRBV6-1,many,TRBJ2-3,TGTGCCAGCACGTGGGCGGGAGGGGTCACAGATACGCAGTATTTT,CASTWAGGVTDTQYF
TRBD1,TRBV2,medium-sized,TRBJ1-5,TGTGCCAGCAGTCGGACAGGGCTTCAACTTAATCAGCCCCAGCATTTT,CASSRTGLQLNQPQHF
-,TRBV19,-,TRBJ1-5,TGTGCCAGTAGTATTCGACGGACAGATAGCAATCAGCCCCAGCATTTT,CASSIRRTDSNQPQHF
-,TRBV6-5,medium-sized,TRBJ1-2,TGTGCCAGCAGTTACTCCGGGGTTCGAGGGACTTTCTATGGCTACACCTTC,CASSYSGVRGTFYGYTF
-,TRBV6-1,few,TRBJ2-6,TGTGCCAGCAGTGAAAGTCCAGGGGCCAACGTCCTGACTTTC,CASSESPGANVLTF
TRBD1,TRBV18,-,TRBJ1-2,TGTGCCAGCTCACCACAACAGGGGCAGATCAACTATGGCTACACCTTC,CASSPQQGQINYGYTF